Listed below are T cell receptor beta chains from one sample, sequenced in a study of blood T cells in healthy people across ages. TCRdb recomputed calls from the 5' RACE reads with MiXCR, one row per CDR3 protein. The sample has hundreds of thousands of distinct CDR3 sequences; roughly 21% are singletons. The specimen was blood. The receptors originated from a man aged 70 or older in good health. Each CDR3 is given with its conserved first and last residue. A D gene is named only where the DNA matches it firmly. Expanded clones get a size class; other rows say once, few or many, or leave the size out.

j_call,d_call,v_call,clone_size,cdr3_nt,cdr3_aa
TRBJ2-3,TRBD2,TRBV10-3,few,TGTGCCATCAGTGATGAGGGCGGGAGAACAGATACGCAGTACTTT,CAISDEGGRTDTQYF
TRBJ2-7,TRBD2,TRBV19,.,TGTGCCAGTAGCCCTAGCGGGAGAACCCACGAGCAGTACTTC,CASSPSGRTHEQYF
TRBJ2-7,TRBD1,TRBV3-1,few,TGTGCCAGCAGCTACACAGGGGCGAGTCTCTACGAGCAGTACTTC,CASSYTGASLYEQYF
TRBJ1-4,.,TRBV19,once,TGTGCCAGTCGTAATACCGAGCAGTACGAAAAACTGTTTTTT,CASRNTEQYEKLFF
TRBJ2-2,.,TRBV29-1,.,TGCAGCGTTGTTAGTTCCCTGAACACCGGGGAGCTGTTTTTT,CSVVSSLNTGELFF
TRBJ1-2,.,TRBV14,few,TGTGCCAGCAGCCAAGTTAAGGCGGGGGGCTACACCTTC,CASSQVKAGGYTF
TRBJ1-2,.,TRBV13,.,TGTGCCAGCAGCTTAGGCGAGGTTGGGCGTAACTATGGCTACACCTTC,CASSLGEVGRNYGYTF
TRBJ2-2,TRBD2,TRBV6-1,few,TGTGCCAGTCAACTAACTAGCGGGAGGGCCCTCGGCACCGGGGAGCTGTTTTTT,CASQLTSGRALGTGELFF
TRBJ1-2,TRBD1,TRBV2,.,TGTGCCAGCAGGAGAGACAGGGGGAATAAGGGAGGCTACACCTTC,CASRRDRGNKGGYTF
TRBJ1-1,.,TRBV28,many,TGTGCCAGCCTAAGGGAGTACACTGAAGCTTTCTTT,CASLREYTEAFF
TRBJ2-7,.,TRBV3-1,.,TGTGCCAGCAGCCATGTCGGGTTCGAGCAGTACTTC,CASSHVGFEQYF
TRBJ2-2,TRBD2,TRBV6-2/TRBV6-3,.,TGTGCCAGCAGTTACTTCCTAGCGGGAGGACGCACCGGGGAGCTGTTTTTT,CASSYFLAGGRTGELFF
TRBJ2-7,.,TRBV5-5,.,TGTGCCAGCAGCTTGAGTGGGCAGCTCTACGAGCAGTACTTC,CASSLSGQLYEQYF
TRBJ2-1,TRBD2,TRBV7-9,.,TGTGCCAGCAGCCGAGATACGGGAGGATACAATGAGCAGTTCTTC,CASSRDTGGYNEQFF
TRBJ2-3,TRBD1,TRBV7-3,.,TGTGCCAGCGGACAGGGAGTGGATACGCAGTATTTT,CASGQGVDTQYF
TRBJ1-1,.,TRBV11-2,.,TGTGCCAGCAACCGGGCCCTCAGGGGTGAAGCTTTCTTT,CASNRALRGEAFF
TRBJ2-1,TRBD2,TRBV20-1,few,TGCAGTGCGTCAGCTAGCGGGGCCTACAATGAGCAGTTCTTC,CSASASGAYNEQFF
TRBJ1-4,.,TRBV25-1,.,TGTGCCAGCAGTGCCGGCGTACTAAGTGAAAAACTGTTTTTT,CASSAGVLSEKLFF
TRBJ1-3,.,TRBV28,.,TGTGCCAGCGGGGGGGGCCCCTCTGGAAACACCATATATTTT,CASGGGPSGNTIYF
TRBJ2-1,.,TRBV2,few,TGTGCCAGCAGCTCGAAGGCCCTAAACAATGAGCAGTTCTTC,CASSSKALNNEQFF
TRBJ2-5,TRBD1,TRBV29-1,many,TGCAGCGTTCGGGACAGTCCCCGAGAGACCCAGTACTTC,CSVRDSPRETQYF
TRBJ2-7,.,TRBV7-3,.,TGTGCCAGCAGCCCGAACGGACTGCCTGGATACGAGCAGTACTTC,CASSPNGLPGYEQYF
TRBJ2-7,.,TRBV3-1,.,TGTGCCAGCAGCCAAGAACAGGGTTTCGGCTACGAGCAGTACTTC,CASSQEQGFGYEQYF
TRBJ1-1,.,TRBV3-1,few,TGTGCCAGCAGCCAAAACCCGAACACTGAAGCTTTCTTT,CASSQNPNTEAFF
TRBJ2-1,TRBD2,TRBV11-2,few,TGTGCCAGCAGCACCGGGACTAGCGGGCGTAATGAGCAGTTCTTC,CASSTGTSGRNEQFF